This section outlines one TCR beta chain sequence together with its context. Its antigen is not identified. The entry originates in a study of cytomegalovirus exposure and HLA in healthy donors. Findings and limits, study-wide: Cytomegalovirus status was reportedly diagnosed by the classifier with high sensitivity and specificity. TCR sequences were mostly rare, though some public TCRs occurred in many donors.

Clones were read by immunoSEQ multiplex PCR, and TCRdb kept only the in-frame ones, dropping some. The sample contains 120,000 or so clones, 89% of which appear only once. The donors were part of the validation cohort, which consisted of about 120 subjects and was separate from the first cohort of hundreds of subjects. Sequenced material: PBMCs. The TCR originated in a woman aged 18-29 years in good health and CMV-seronegative.

CDR3 DNA: TGCAGCGTGGGTGGGACTAGCGGAACCTCATCCTACGAGCAGTACTTC. Translating it yields CSVGGTSGTSSYEQYF. The rearrangement uses TRBV29-1 and TRBJ2-7, with 11 bases matching TRBD2. The V gene's germline CDR1 is SQVTM and CDR2 ANQGSEA. This CDR3 region has 16 residues. Trimming removed 6 bases from V and 1 base from J; junction bases left unmatched: 11.